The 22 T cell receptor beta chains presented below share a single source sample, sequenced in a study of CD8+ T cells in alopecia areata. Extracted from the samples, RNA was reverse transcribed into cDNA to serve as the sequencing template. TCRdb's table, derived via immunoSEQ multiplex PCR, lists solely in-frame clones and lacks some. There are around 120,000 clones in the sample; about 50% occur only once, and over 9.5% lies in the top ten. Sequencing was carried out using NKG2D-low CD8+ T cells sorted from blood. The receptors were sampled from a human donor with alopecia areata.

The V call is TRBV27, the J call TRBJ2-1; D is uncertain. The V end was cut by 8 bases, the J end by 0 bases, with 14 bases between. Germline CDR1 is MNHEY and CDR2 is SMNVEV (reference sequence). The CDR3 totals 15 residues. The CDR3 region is CASSFDWSSYNEQFF. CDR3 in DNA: TGTGCCAGCTCCTTCGACTGGAGCTCCTACAATGAGCAGTTCTTC.

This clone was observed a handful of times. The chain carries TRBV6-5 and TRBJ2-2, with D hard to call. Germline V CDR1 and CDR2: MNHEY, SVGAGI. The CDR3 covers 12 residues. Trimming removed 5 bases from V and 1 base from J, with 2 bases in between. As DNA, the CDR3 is TGTGCCAGCAGTCTGAACACCGGGGAGCTGTTTTTT. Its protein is CASSLNTGELFF.

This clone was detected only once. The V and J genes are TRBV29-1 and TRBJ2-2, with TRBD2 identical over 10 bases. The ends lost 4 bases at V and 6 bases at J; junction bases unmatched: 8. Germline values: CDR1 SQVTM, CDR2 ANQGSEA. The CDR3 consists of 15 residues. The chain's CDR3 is CSVVVAGGTSGELFF. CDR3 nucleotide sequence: TGCAGCGTTGTGGTAGCGGGAGGAACTTCCGGGGAGCTGTTTTTT.

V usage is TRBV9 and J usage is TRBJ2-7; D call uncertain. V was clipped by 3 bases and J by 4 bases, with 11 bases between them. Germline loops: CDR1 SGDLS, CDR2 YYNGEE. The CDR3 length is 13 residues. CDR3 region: CASSGPTAYEQYF. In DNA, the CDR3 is TGTGCCAGCAGCGGACCGACGGCGTACGAGCAGTACTTC. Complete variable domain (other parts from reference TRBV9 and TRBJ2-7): DSGVTQTPKHLITATGQRVTLRCSPRSGDLSVYWYQQSLDQGLQFLIQYYNGEERAKGNILERFSAQQFPDLHSELNLSSLELGDSALYFCASSGPTAYEQYFGPGTRLTVT.

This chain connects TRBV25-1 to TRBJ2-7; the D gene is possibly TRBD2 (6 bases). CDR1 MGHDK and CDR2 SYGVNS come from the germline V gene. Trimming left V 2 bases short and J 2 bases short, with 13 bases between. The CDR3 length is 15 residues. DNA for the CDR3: TGTGCCAGCAGTGAAGGTGGAGGGCGAGCCTACGAGCAGTACTTC. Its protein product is CASSEGGGRAYEQYF.

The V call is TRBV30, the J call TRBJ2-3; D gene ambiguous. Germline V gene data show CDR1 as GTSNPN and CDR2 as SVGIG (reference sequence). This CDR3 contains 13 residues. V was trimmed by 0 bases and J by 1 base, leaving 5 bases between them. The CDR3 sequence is CAWSVSRTDTQYF. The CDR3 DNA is TGTGCCTGGAGTGTATCCCGCACAGATACGCAGTATTTT. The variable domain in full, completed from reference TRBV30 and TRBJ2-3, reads SQTIHQWPATLVQPVGSPLSLECTVEGTSNPNLYWYRQAAGRGLQLLFYSVGIGQISSEVPQNLSASRPQDRQFILSSKKLLLSDSGFYLCAWSVSRTDTQYFGPGTRLTVL.

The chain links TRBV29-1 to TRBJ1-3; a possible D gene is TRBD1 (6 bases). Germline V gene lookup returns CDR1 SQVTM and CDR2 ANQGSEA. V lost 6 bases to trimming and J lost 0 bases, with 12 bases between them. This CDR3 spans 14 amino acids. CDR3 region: CSVVLDSSGNTIYF. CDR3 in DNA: TGCAGCGTCGTCCTGGACAGCTCTGGAAACACCATATATTTT.

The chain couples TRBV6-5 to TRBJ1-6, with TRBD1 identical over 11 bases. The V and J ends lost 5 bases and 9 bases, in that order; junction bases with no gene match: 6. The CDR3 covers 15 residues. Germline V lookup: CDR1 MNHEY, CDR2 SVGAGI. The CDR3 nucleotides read TGTGCCAGCAGTAATCAGGACAGGGGGCTTTCACCCCTCCACTTT. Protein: CASSNQDRGLSPLHF.

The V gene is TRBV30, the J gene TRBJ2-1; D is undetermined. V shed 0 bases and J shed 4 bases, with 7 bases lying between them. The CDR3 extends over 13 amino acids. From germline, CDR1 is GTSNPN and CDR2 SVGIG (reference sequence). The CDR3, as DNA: TGTGCCTGGAGTGTACCGCAGTACAATGAGCAGTTCTTC. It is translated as CAWSVPQYNEQFF.

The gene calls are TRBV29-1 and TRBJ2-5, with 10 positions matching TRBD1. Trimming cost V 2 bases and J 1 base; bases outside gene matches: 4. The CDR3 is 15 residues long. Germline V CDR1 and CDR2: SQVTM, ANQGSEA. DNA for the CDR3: TGCAGCGTTGAACCCGGGACAGGGGTCCAAGAGACCCAGTACTTC. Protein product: CSVEPGTGVQETQYF.

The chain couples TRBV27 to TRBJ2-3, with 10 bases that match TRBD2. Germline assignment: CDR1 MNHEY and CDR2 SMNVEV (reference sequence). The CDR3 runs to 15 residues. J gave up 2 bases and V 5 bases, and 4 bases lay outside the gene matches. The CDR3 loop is CASSVAGGPTDTQYF. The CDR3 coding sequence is TGTGCCAGCAGTGTAGCGGGAGGCCCCACAGATACGCAGTATTTT.

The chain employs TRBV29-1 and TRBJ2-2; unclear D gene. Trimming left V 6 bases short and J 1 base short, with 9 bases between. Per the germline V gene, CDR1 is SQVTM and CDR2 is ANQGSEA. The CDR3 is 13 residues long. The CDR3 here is CSVQTVNTGELFF. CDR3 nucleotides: TGCAGCGTCCAGACCGTGAACACCGGGGAGCTGTTTTTT.

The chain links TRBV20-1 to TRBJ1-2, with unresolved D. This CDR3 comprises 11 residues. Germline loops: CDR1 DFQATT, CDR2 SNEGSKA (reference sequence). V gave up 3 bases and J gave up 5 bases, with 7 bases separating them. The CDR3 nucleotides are TGCAGTGCTAGGTACCCGTATGGCTACACCTTC. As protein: CSARYPYGYTF.

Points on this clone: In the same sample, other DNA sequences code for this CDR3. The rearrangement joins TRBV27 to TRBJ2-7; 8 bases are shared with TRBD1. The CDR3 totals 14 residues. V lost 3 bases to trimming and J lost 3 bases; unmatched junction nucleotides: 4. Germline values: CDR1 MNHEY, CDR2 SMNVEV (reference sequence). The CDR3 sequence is CASSFRTGGYEQYF. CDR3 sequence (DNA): TGTGCCAGCAGTTTTCGTACAGGGGGCTACGAGCAGTACTTC.

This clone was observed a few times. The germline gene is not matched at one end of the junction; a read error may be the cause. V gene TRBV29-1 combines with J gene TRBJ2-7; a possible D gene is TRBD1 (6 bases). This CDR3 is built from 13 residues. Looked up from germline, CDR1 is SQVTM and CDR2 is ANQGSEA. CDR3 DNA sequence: TGCAGCGCTGAACAGGGTTCGTCTTACGAGCAGTACTTC. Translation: CSAEQGSSYEQYF.

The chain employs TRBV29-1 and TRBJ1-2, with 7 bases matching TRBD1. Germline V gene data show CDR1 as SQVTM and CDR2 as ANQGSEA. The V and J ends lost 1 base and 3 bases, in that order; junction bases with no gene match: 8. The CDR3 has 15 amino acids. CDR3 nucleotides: TGCAGCGTTGAAGGGGACGACAGGGCGGACTATGGCTACACCTTC. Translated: CSVEGDDRADYGYTF.

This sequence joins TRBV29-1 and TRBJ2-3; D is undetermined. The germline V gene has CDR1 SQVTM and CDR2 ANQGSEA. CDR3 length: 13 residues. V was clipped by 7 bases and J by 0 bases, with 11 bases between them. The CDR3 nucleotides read TGCAGCGCCGAAGACCTGAGCACAGATACGCAGTATTTT. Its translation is CSAEDLSTDTQYF.

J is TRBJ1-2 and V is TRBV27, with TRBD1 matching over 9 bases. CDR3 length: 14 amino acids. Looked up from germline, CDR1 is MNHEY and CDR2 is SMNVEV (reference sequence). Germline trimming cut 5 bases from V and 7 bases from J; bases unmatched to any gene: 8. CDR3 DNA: TGTGCCAGCAGTCCCGGGACAGGGATTGGTGGCTACACCTTC. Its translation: CASSPGTGIGGYTF.

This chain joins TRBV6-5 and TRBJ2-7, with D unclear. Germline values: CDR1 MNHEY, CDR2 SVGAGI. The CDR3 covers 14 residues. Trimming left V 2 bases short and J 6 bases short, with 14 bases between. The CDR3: CASSYGLGSLEQYF. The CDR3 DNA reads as TGTGCCAGCAGTTACGGCTTAGGCAGCCTCGAGCAGTACTTC.

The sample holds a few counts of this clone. The CDR3 DNA reads TGTGCCAGCAGCTTCCGGACTAGCTACGAGCAGTACTTC. Translated, it gives CASSFRTSYEQYF. V gene TRBV5-4 combines with J gene TRBJ2-7; 7 bases line up with TRBD2. CDR3 length: 13 amino acids. J gave up 3 bases and V 2 bases, and 2 bases lay outside the gene matches. The germline CDR1 and CDR2 sequences are SGHNT and YYREEE (reference sequence). Using reference TRBV5-4 and TRBJ2-7 for the parts outside the CDR3, the full variable domain is ETGVTQSPTHLIKTRGQQVTLRCSSQSGHNTVSWYQQALGQGPQFIFQYYREEENGRGNFPPRFSGLQFPNYSSELNVNALELDDSALYLCASSFRTSYEQYFGPGTRLTVT.

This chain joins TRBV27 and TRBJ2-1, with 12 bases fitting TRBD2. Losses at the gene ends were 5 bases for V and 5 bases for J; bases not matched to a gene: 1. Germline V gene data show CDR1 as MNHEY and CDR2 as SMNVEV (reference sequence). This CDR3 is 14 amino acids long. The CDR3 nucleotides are TGTGCCAGCAGTCTAGCGGGGGGGAACAATGAGCAGTTCTTC. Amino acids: CASSLAGGNNEQFF.

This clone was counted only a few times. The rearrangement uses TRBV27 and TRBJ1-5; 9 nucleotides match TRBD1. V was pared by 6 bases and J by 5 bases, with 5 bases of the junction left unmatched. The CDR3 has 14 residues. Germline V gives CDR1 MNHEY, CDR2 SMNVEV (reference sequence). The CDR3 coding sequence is TGTGCCAGCAGCGGTGGGACAGGGTATCAGCCCCAGCATTTT. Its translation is CASSGGTGYQPQHF.